These T cell receptor beta chains were read from a single sample in a study of chemoradiotherapy in HPV16-positive cancers. Assay: immunoSEQ multiplex PCR; the TCRdb copy retains only in-frame clones and omits some. Here the sample spans around 62,000 clones, about nine tenths being singletons. The material sequenced was blood, taken from a patient who underwent chemoradiotherapy. The receptors come from a human donor with HPV-associated anogenital cancer. CDR3s include the opening cysteine and the closing phenylalanine or tryptophan. D genes are given only for firm matches. Some rows mark clone size as missing; the rest say once, few, many or name a class of expanded clone.

>TRBV5-1|TRBJ2-1|TRBD2|few
CASSSMSSGTFGNEQFF
TGCGCCAGCAGCAGTATGTCTAGCGGAACCTTTGGCAATGAGCAGTTCTTC
>TRBV30|TRBJ2-5|NA|NA
CAWSVYLGETQYF
TGTGCCTGGAGTGTCTACCTGGGAGAGACCCAGTACTTC
>TRBV4-2|TRBJ2-2|NA|NA
CASSQVGGATGELFF
TGTGCCAGCAGCCAAGTTGGCGGGGCCACCGGGGAGCTGTTTTTT
>TRBV28|TRBJ2-7|NA|NA
CASSLGGGGRPEQYF
TGTGCCAGCAGTTTAGGAGGGGGCGGGAGGCCCGAGCAGTACTTC
>TRBV7-9|TRBJ2-2|NA|NA
CASSPTEANTGELFF
TGTGCCAGCAGCCCGACGGAGGCGAACACCGGGGAGCTGTTTTTT
>TRBV6-6|TRBJ2-2|NA|NA
CASSYSLASGELFF
TGTGCCAGCAGTTACTCGCTAGCAAGCGGGGAGCTGTTTTTT
>TRBV29-1|TRBJ1-1|NA|NA
CSVATDMNTEAFF
TGCAGCGTTGCTACAGATATGAACACTGAAGCTTTCTTT
>TRBV5-6|TRBJ1-1|NA|NA
CASSLGGKRAFF
TGTGCCAGCAGCTTGGGGGGGAAGAGGGCTTTCTTT
>TRBV9|TRBJ2-2|TRBD2|NA
CASSPRSGGRTGELFF
TGTGCCAGCAGCCCACGTAGCGGGGGGCGCACCGGGGAGCTGTTTTTT
>TRBV9|TRBJ2-7|NA|once
CASSVETAGGEQYF
TGTGCCAGCAGCGTAGAAACGGCCGGGGGCGAGCAGTACTTC
>TRBV11-2|TRBJ2-7|TRBD2|few
CASSLDAGGLGDFEQYF
TGTGCCAGCAGCTTAGATGCGGGGGGACTAGGGGATTTCGAGCAGTACTTC
>TRBV25-1|TRBJ1-2|NA|NA
CASSVQGRSPTNYGYTF
TGTGCCAGCAGTGTACAGGGCCGCTCACCTACTAACTATGGCTACACCTTC
>TRBV18|TRBJ1-2|NA|few
CASSPESSGTAGYTF
TGTGCCAGCTCACCGGAATCCTCCGGGACGGCTGGCTACACCTTC
>TRBV27|TRBJ2-1|NA|NA
CASSLGYNEQFF
TGTGCCAGCAGTTTAGGATACAATGAGCAGTTCTTC
>TRBV28|TRBJ1-1|NA|NA
CASSPAAGEAFF
TGTGCCAGCAGTCCCGCTGCAGGTGAAGCTTTCTTT
>TRBV6-5|TRBJ2-7|TRBD1|NA
CASRLGDRGAYEQYF
TGTGCCAGCAGGTTAGGGGACAGGGGGGCCTACGAGCAGTACTTC
>TRBV2|TRBJ1-1|TRBD1|NA
CASSYVPGQGGSAEAFF
TGTGCCAGCAGTTACGTCCCGGGACAGGGGGGGAGCGCTGAAGCTTTCTTT
>TRBV10-1|TRBJ1-1|NA|NA
CASSDAGQTRWAFF
TGCGCCAGCAGTGACGCCGGACAAACGAGATGGGCTTTCTTT
>TRBV10-3|TRBJ2-5|NA|once
CAITPGAGETQYF
TGTGCCATCACCCCGGGGGCAGGGGAGACCCAGTACTTC
>TRBV27|TRBJ1-2|NA|once
CASSTGRYGYTF
TGTGCCAGTTCGACAGGTCGCTATGGCTACACCTTC
>TRBV5-1|TRBJ2-3|TRBD2|NA
CASSLRASGVTDTQYF
TGCGCCAGCAGCTTGAGGGCTAGCGGGGTCACAGATACGCAGTATTTT
>TRBV7-9|TRBJ2-1|NA|NA
CASSLVRGTYNEQFF
TGTGCCAGCAGCTTAGTTAGGGGAACCTACAATGAGCAGTTCTTC
>TRBV10-3|TRBJ1-2|TRBD1|NA
CAISDWSGTGEGTF
TGTGCCATCAGTGATTGGTCCGGGACAGGGGAAGGGACCTTC
>TRBV19|TRBJ2-6|NA|NA
CASIRGGLSSGANVLTF
TGTGCCAGTATAAGGGGGGGCCTTAGCTCTGGGGCCAACGTCCTGACTTTC
>TRBV5-1|TRBJ2-7|NA|NA
CASSVEEGGVKYEQYF
TGCGCCAGCAGCGTTGAGGAAGGTGGCGTAAAGTACGAGCAGTACTTC
>TRBV7-6|TRBJ2-7|NA|NA
CASSLAGGPYEQYF
TGTGCCAGCAGCTTAGCCGGCGGCCCCTACGAGCAGTACTTC
>TRBV9|TRBJ1-2|NA|once
CASSVGSQSYGYTF
TGTGCCAGTAGCGTAGGTAGTCAGTCTTATGGCTACACCTTC
>TRBV28|TRBJ1-2|NA|NA
CASSLRLYGYTF
TGTGCCAGCAGTTTAAGGCTCTATGGCTACACCTTC
>TRBV5-6|TRBJ2-2|TRBD2|NA
CASSLTSGFGELFF
TGTGCCAGCAGCTTGACTAGCGGGTTCGGGGAGCTGTTTTTT
>TRBV4-2|TRBJ2-7|NA|NA
CASSPLGSYEQYF
TGTGCCAGCAGCCCCCTCGGCAGCTACGAGCAGTACTTC
>TRBV7-5|TRBJ2-7|NA|NA
CARSKYGTGPYEQYF
TGTGCCAGAAGTAAATACGGGACAGGGCCCTACGAGCAGTACTTC
>TRBV5-1|TRBJ2-2|NA|NA
CASSLELVTRDTGELFF
TGCGCCAGCAGCTTGGAGCTGGTTACACGAGACACCGGGGAGCTGTTTTTT
>TRBV28|TRBJ2-7|NA|NA
CASSLSAEQYF
TGTGCCAGCAGTTTATCTGCAGAGCAGTACTTC
>TRBV7-3|TRBJ2-5|TRBD1|NA
CASSLGAGGRETQYF
TGTGCCAGCAGCTTAGGGGCAGGGGGCCGGGAGACCCAGTACTTC
>TRBV12-5|TRBJ2-2|TRBD1|NA
CASGLVPDLPTGGLVAGELFF
TGTGCTAGTGGTTTGGTTCCAGATCTCCCGACAGGGGGCCTCGTCGCCGGGGAGCTGTTTTTT
>TRBV19|TRBJ1-2|NA|few
CASAHAKGGYTF
TGTGCCAGTGCCCACGCTAAGGGTGGCTACACCTTC
>TRBV6-5|TRBJ1-3|NA|NA
CASSSPGGGQGNTIYF
TGTGCCAGCAGTTCCCCTGGTGGGGGGCAAGGAAACACCATATATTTT
>TRBV6-1|TRBJ1-2|NA|NA
CASADTLYDGYTF
TGTGCCAGCGCCGACACCCTGTACGATGGCTACACCTTC
>TRBV10-3|TRBJ2-3|NA|NA
CAISEGAVWSPQYF
TGTGCCATCAGTGAAGGGGCGGTCTGGAGTCCGCAGTATTTT
>TRBV6-1|TRBJ1-2|NA|NA
CASSGINWQGTRDYTF
TGTGCCAGCAGTGGGATAAACTGGCAGGGGACTAGGGACTACACCTTC
>TRBV2|TRBJ1-1|TRBD1|once
CASSGDRNTEAFF
TGTGCCAGCAGTGGGGACAGGAACACTGAAGCTTTCTTT
>TRBV18|TRBJ2-7|TRBD1|NA
CASSPAGQGSLVGYF
TGTGCCAGCTCACCCGCTGGACAGGGATCCCTCGTTGGGTACTTC
>TRBV5-4|TRBJ2-3|TRBD2|NA
CASSFFPSGNPDTQYF
TGTGCCAGCAGCTTTTTCCCTAGCGGGAACCCCGATACGCAGTATTTT
>TRBV19|TRBJ1-2|NA|NA
CASSIDRSMGYTF
TGTGCCAGTAGTATAGATCGGAGCATGGGCTACACCTTC
>TRBV4-1|TRBJ2-1|TRBD2|once
CASSQRKAGVGVRDEQFF
TGCGCCAGCAGCCAACGAAAAGCGGGGGTGGGTGTCCGAGATGAGCAGTTCTTC
>TRBV6-1|TRBJ1-5|TRBD1|NA
CASSDRGTLQPQHF
TGTGCCAGCAGCGACAGGGGTACACTTCAGCCCCAGCATTTT
>TRBV27|TRBJ1-1|NA|NA
CASSLRGRAFF
TGTGCCAGCAGTTTAAGAGGTAGAGCTTTCTTT
>TRBV19|TRBJ2-5|TRBD2|NA
CATMDSGRDEETQYF
TGTGCCACCATGGATAGCGGGAGGGATGAGGAGACCCAGTACTTC
>TRBV4-2|TRBJ2-7|NA|NA
CASSQPLNYEQYF
TGTGCCAGCAGCCAACCCCTGAACTACGAGCAGTACTTC
>TRBV27|TRBJ1-2|NA|NA
CASSLSSGNGYTF
TGTGCCAGCAGTTTATCTTCAGGGAATGGCTACACCTTC
>TRBV27|TRBJ2-1|NA|NA
CASSQKTRYELIEQFF
TGTGCCAGCAGTCAGAAGACTAGGTATGAACTTATTGAGCAGTTCTTC
>TRBV15|TRBJ1-5|NA|NA
CATSRGNMGIQPQHF
TGTGCCACCAGCAGAGGGAACATGGGTATTCAGCCCCAGCATTTT
>TRBV27|TRBJ2-1|TRBD1|few
CASSYQGAYNEQFF
TGTGCCAGCAGTTACCAGGGGGCCTACAATGAGCAGTTCTTC
>TRBV9|TRBJ1-1|NA|NA
CASSLAQGEWGDTEAFF
TGTGCCAGCAGCCTCGCCCAGGGCGAATGGGGGGACACTGAAGCTTTCTTT